This section outlines one T cell receptor (beta chain) sequence together with its context. Its antigen remains unidentified. Treatment in this sample: oral pan-JAK inhibitor, 5-10 mg twice daily. The germline V and J ends were trimmed by 4 bases and 2 bases, with 16 bases remaining between them. Germline V CDR1 and CDR2: LGHNA, YSLEER. This CDR3 has 16 amino acids. Extracted from the samples, RNA was reverse transcribed into cDNA to serve as the sequencing template. The assay was immunoSEQ multiplex PCR, and TCRdb's table has in-frame clones only and misses some. This table has some 95,000 clones, about 40% appearing once. These data belong to a study of CD8+ T cells in alopecia areata. Regarding the study as a whole: Especially in alopecia totalis/universalis, lesional scalp showed greater clonality than normal scalp did.

Sequenced here: CD8+ T cells sorted from blood, sampled at week 24, from a patient treated with tofacitinib. The chain carries TRBV4-3 and TRBJ2-3; D unclear. This receptor was obtained from a human donor with alopecia areata. The CDR3 nucleotides are TGCGCCAGCAGCCGTGGGTTAAGCCATGCCACAGATACGCAGTATTTT. Translating gives CASSRGLSHATDTQYF.